This TCR beta chain derives from a study of cytotoxic CD8 clonotypes in ibrutinib-treated CLL. Points from the study as a whole: Once treatment began, public clonotypes, which were uncommon, contracted or stayed stable.

Profiling relied on immunoSEQ multiplex PCR, and the TCRdb table lists in-frame clones only, not all of them. The sample lists about 50,000 clones, roughly three fifths occurring once. The CDR3 spans 16 residues. From germline, CDR1 is SGHRS and CDR2 YFSETQ. J was trimmed by 3 bases and V by 0 bases; bases with no gene match: 6. This clone came up many times. Antigen specificity is unknown. Genomic DNA in a quantity of 2 to 2.5 micrograms was derived from cryopreserved PBMCs for TCR beta libraries. Here the sequenced sample was PBMCs, taken after 24 months of ibrutinib treatment. This TCR derives from a human donor with chronic lymphocytic leukemia. V gene TRBV5-1 combines with J gene TRBJ2-3; TRBD2 agrees at 8 bases. The CDR3 DNA reads as TGCGCCAGCAGCTTGGACGCGGGGGGCAATACAGATACGCAGTATTTT. Translation gives CASSLDAGGNTDTQYF.